This TCR beta chain stems from a study of CD8 T cells in ankylosing spondylitis. Findings and limits, study-wide: Reports of some motif variants in reactive arthritis synovial fluid and blood predate this one.

This clonotype was seen at least ten times. Antigen specificity is unknown. The TCR beta libraries were generated through quantitative 5'-RACE incorporating molecular barcodes. TCRdb fed the 5' RACE reads into MiXCR, producing one record per CDR3 protein. This table holds 250,000 to 400,000 distinct CDR3 sequences, under 14% found once. Trimming removed 4 bases from V and 2 bases from J, with 14 bases in between. CDR1 SGHRS and CDR2 YFSETQ come from the germline V gene. This CDR3 has 15 amino acids. The source of this sequence is a female donor with ankylosing spondylitis or in good health (not recorded which). Source material: blood, either unsorted or a sorted T cell fraction (not recorded which). The chain has TRBV5-1 and TRBJ2-3; TRBD1 or TRBD2 may be the D gene (5 bases each). CDR3 sequence reads: CASSEGRTLTDTQYF. CDR3 nucleotide sequence: TGCGCCAGCAGCGAGGGGCGGACCCTCACAGATACGCAGTATTTT.